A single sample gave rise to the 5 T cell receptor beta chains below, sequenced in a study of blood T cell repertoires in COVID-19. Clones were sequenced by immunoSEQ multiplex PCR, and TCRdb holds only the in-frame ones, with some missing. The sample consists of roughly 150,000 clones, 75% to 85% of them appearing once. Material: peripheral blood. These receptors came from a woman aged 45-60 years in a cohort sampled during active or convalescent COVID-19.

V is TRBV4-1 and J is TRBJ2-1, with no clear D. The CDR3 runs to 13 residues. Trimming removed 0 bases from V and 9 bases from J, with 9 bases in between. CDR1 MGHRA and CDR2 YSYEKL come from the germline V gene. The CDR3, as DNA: TGCGCCAGCAGCCAAGACAGGAAGGTTGAGCAGTTCTTC. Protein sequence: CASSQDRKVEQFF.

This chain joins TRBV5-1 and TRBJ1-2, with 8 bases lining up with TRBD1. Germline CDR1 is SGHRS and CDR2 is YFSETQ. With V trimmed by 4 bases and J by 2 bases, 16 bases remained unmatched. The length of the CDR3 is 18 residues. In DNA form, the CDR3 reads TGCGCCAGCAGCAAACGGACAGGGCTCCGCACGCGGAACTATGGCTACACCTTC. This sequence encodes CASSKRTGLRTRNYGYTF.

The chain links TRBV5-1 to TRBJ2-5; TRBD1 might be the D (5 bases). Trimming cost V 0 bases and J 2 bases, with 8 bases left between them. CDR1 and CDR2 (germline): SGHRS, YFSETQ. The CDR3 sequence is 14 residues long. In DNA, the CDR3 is TGCGCCAGCAGCTTGGGACAGACTCAAGAGACCCAGTACTTC. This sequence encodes CASSLGQTQETQYF.

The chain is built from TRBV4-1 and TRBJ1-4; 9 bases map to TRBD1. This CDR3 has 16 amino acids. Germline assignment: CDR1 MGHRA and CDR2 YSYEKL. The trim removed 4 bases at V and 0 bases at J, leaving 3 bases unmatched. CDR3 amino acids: CASSRDRDPTNEKLFF. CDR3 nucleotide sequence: TGCGCCAGCAGCCGGGACAGGGATCCAACTAATGAAAAACTGTTTTTT.

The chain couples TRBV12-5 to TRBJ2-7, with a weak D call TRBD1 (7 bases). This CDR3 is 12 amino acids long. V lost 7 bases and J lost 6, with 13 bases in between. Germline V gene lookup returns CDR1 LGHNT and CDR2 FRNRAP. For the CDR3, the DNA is TGTGCTAGTGCCCAGGGGGGTTCCGAGCAGTACTTC. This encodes CASAQGGSEQYF.